A single sample is the source of the 10 T cell receptor beta chains below, sequenced in a study of a mutant IDH1 vaccine in newly diagnosed glioma. Their target antigens are unknown. Time point meaning: week 47, end of study. Vaccination comprised doses that each held 300 ug of mutant IDH1 20-mer peptide, plus topical imiquimod. Sequencing was performed with immunoSEQ multiplex PCR; in TCRdb, only in-frame clones are kept and a portion is missing. The repertoire includes over 50,000 clones, over 60% of them detected once, and over 4.5% sits in the top ten. The sample here was PBMCs, taken from a glioma patient whose treatment included an IDH1 peptide vaccine. These receptor sequences come from a woman in her forties with glioma. Some clones in this sample may be carry-over from other donors' samples.

CDR3 DNA: TGTGCCAGCACCGTTCACACAGATACGCAGTATTTT. Amino acids: CASTVHTDTQYF. The chain links TRBV7-8 to TRBJ2-3; D is ambiguous. V lost 7 bases and J 2 bases, leaving 7 bases between the germline ends. CDR3 length: 12 amino acids. Germline assignment: CDR1 SGHVS and CDR2 FQNEAQ.

This chain's CDR3 is CASSLGPPNEQYF. CDR3 in DNA: TGTGCCAGCAGCTTAGGTCCCCCAAACGAGCAGTACTTC. The chain is built from TRBV7-2 and TRBJ2-7; D gene uncertain. This CDR3 is built from 13 residues. Germline V lookup: CDR1 SGHTA, CDR2 FQGNSA. V was shortened by 1 base and J by 5 bases, with 9 bases between the two germline ends.

V gene TRBV7-9 combines with J gene TRBJ1-4, with D uncertain. This CDR3 spans 12 amino acids. V was cut by 0 bases and J by 7 bases, with 3 bases left in between. Germline V gives CDR1 SEHNR, CDR2 FQNEAQ (reference sequence). CDR3 residues: CASSLASEKLFF. In DNA form, the CDR3 reads TGTGCCAGCAGCTTAGCGAGTGAAAAACTGTTTTTT.

The chain couples TRBV6-6 to TRBJ1-2; TRBD1 matches 8 bases. V dropped 2 bases and J dropped 7; count of bases not matched to a gene: 12. Looked up from germline, CDR1 is MNHNY and CDR2 is SVGAGI (reference sequence). This CDR3 spans 16 amino acids. CDR3: CASSYGNGQGPGGYTF. As DNA, the CDR3 is TGTGCCAGCAGTTACGGGAATGGACAGGGCCCCGGTGGCTACACCTTC.

The chain carries TRBV5-4 and TRBJ1-1, with D possibly matching TRBD1 (6 bases). Germline assignment: CDR1 SGHNT and CDR2 YYREEE (reference sequence). This CDR3 has 14 amino acids. V was clipped by 0 bases and J by 5 bases, with 11 bases between them. The CDR3, as DNA: TGTGCCAGCAGCTTGGGGCAGGGGAGGACTGAAGCTTTCTTT. It is translated as CASSLGQGRTEAFF.

This clone has just one count. This chain links TRBV6-1 with TRBJ1-2; tentative D call: TRBD1 (5 bases). The CDR3 has 14 residues. The germline V gene encodes CDR1 MNHNS and CDR2 SASEGT. V was pared by 8 bases and J by 0 bases, with 13 bases between. CDR3: CASGTMTANYGYTF. The CDR3 nucleotides read TGTGCCAGCGGAACGATGACAGCTAACTATGGCTACACCTTC.

The rearrangement links TRBV6-1 to TRBJ2-7; no definite D call. Germline CDR1 reads MNHNS; CDR2 reads SASEGT. CDR3 length equals 13 residues. Trimming pared 0 bases from V and 9 bases from J, leaving 12 bases between. CDR3 nucleotide sequence: TGTGCCAGCAGTGAAGCGGGCCCCGAGAGGCAGTACTTC. It specifies CASSEAGPERQYF.

The chain links TRBV2 to TRBJ1-1; 7 nucleotides align to TRBD1. The germline CDR1 and CDR2 sequences are SNHLY and FYNNEI. The CDR3 sequence is 15 residues long. V dropped 2 bases and J dropped 0; count of bases not matched to a gene: 3. The CDR3 DNA reads as TGTGCCAGCAGTGAAAGGGGGCAGGTGAACACTGAAGCTTTCTTT. It encodes CASSERGQVNTEAFF.

The chain couples TRBV7-2 to TRBJ2-1; 8 bases fit TRBD2. The CDR3 is 16 amino acids. Trimming at V came to 5 bases and at J to 5 bases, leaving 11 bases not matched to a gene. Germline loops: CDR1 SGHTA, CDR2 FQGNSA. CDR3 sequence (DNA): TGTGCCAGCAGCCAACCTCGGGGGGGGAGGAACAATGAGCAGTTCTTC. This sequence encodes CASSQPRGGRNNEQFF.

The rearrangement uses TRBV5-5 and TRBJ1-2; D not certain. The CDR3 has 13 amino acids. V was cut by 4 bases and J by 4 bases, with 11 bases left in between. CDR1 is SGHKS and CDR2 is YYEKEE in the germline V gene (reference sequence). The CDR3 is CASSLRTGYGYTF. CDR3 coding DNA: TGTGCCAGCAGCCTGAGGACGGGCTATGGCTACACCTTC.